The clone carrying this TCR beta chain is a singleton in its sample. Its antigen remains unknown. The entry originates in a study of T cell responses to AZD1222 COVID-19 vaccine. Investigators merged groups given second doses at roughly 4 or roughly 12 weeks. The protocol was immunoSEQ multiplex PCR, while the TCRdb copy is restricted to in-frame clones and leaves out a portion. Here the sample spans 50,000 to 65,000 clones, around 90% being singletons. Study observations and caveats: Nearly half of the spike-specific TCRs reportedly recognize variant regions that carry no mutations. Donors were chiefly white British, with a greater number of females, and clonal diversity was perhaps underestimated.

V lost 5 bases, J lost 12 bases, and 22 bases lay in between. The CDR3 length is 14 residues. Per germline, CDR1 MDHEN and CDR2 SYDVKM. The chain carries TRBV28 and TRBJ1-2; D remains ambiguous. The sequence derives from an adult who received the AZD1222 COVID-19 vaccine. This specimen consisted of peripheral blood, obtained 28 days after the second AZD1222 dose. The CDR3 DNA reads TGTGCCAGCAGTGAAGGAGGGCCGGCTCGGGAACACACCTTC. As protein: CASSEGGPAREHTF.